This T cell receptor (beta chain) was captured by sequencing in a study of cytomegalovirus exposure and HLA in healthy donors. Study-wide points: Investigators reported approximately 170 TCR beta chains as tied to cytomegalovirus.

J gave up 0 bases and V 8 bases, and 5 bases lay outside the gene matches. CDR3 length: 15 amino acids. With respect to this clone: Its specificity is unknown.

Sequencing was performed with immunoSEQ multiplex PCR; in TCRdb, only in-frame clones are kept and a portion is missing. The data show more than 95,000 clones, over 85% seen once. The genes are TRBV23-1 and TRBJ1-3; 9 positions match TRBD1. TRBV23-1 is recorded as an ORF, its role being uncertain. The specimen sequenced was PBMCs. The clonotype was recovered from a woman aged 18-29 years in good health and CMV-seronegative. CDR3 sequence reads: CASGQGLSSGNTIYF. CDR3 coding DNA: TGCGCCAGCGGACAGGGGTTGAGCTCTGGAAACACCATATATTTT.